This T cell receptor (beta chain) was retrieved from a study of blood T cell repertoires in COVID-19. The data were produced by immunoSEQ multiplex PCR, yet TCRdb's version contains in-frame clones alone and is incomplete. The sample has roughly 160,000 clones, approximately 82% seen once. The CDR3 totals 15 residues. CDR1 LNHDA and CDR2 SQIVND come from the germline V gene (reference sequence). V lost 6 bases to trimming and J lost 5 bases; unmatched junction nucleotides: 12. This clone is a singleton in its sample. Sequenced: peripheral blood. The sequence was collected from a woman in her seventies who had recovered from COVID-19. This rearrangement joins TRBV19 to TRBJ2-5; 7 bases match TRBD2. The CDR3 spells CASRRMLQGGETQYF. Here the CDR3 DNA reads TGTGCCAGTAGGAGAATGCTGCAGGGAGGGGAGACCCAGTACTTC.